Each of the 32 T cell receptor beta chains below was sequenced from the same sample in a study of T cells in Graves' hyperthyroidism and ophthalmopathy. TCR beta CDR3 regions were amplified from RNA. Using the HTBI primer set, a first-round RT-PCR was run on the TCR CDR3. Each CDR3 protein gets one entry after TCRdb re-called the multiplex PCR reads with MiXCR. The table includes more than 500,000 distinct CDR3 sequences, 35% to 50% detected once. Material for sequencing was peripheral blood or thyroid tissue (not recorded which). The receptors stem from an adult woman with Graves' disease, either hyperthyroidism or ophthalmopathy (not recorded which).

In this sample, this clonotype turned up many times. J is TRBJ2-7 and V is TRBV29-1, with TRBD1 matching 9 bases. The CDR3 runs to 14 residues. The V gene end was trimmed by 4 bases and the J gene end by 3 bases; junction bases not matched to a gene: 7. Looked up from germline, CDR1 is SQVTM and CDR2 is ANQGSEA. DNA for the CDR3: TGCAGCGTTGCGGGACAGGGTAACGTCTACGAGCAGTACTTC. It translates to CSVAGQGNVYEQYF.

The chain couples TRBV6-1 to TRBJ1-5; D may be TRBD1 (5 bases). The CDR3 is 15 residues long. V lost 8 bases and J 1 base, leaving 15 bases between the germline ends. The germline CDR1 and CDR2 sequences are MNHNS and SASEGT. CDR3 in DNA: TGTGCCAGCGCCCGTTTGGGGGAGAGCAATCAGCCCCAGCATTTT. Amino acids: CASARLGESNQPQHF.

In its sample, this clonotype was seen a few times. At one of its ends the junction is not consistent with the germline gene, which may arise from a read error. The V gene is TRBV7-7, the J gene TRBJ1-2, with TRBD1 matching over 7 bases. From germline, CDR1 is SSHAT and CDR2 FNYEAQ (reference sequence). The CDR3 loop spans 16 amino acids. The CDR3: CASSPQRDSDSYGYTF. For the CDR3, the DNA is TGTGCTAGCAGCCCCCAGAGGGACAGCGACTCCTATGGCTACACCTTC. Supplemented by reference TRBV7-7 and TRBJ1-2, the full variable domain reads GAGVSQSPRYKVTKRGQDVTLRCDPISSHATLYWYQQALGQGPEFLTYFNYEAQPDKSGLPSDRFSAERPEGSISTLTIQRTEQRDSAMYRCASSPQRDSDSYGYTFGSGTRLTVV.

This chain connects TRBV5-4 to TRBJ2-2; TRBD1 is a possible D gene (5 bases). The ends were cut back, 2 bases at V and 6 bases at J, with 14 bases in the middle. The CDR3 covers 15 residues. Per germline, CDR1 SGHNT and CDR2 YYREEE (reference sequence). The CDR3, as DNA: TGTGCCAGCAGCTTCCTGGACACTCTAGCCGGGGAGCTGTTTTTT. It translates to CASSFLDTLAGELFF.

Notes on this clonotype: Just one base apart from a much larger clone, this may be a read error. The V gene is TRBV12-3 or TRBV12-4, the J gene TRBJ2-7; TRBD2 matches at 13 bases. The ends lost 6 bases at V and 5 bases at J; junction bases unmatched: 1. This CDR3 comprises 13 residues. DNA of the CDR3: TGTGCCAGCAGAACTAGCGGGAGGGACGAGCAGTACTTC. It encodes CASRTSGRDEQYF.

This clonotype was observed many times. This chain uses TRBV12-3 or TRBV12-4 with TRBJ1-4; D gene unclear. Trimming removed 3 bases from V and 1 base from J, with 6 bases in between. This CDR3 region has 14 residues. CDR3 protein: CASSFRGTNEKLFF. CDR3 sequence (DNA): TGTGCCAGCAGTTTTCGGGGAACTAATGAAAAACTGTTTTTT.

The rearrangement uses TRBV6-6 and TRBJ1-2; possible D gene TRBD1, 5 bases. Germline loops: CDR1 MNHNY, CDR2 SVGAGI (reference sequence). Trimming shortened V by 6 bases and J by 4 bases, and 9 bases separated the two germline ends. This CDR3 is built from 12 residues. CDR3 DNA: TGTGCCAGCAGGCCGGGACTCTATGGCTACACCTTC. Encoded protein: CASRPGLYGYTF.

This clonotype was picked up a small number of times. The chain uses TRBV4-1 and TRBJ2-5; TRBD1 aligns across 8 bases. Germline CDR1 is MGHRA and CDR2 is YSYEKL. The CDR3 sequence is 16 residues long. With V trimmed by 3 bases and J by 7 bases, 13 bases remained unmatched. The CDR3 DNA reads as TGCGCCAGCAGCCACCCCCTCCGGACAGGGAGAGTGACCCAGTACTTC. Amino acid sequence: CASSHPLRTGRVTQYF.

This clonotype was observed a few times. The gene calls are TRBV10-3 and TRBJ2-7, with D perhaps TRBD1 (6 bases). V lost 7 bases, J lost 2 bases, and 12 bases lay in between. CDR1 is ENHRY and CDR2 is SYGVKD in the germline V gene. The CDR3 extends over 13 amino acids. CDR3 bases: TGTGCCATCAAGACAGGTCCTACCTACGAGCAGTACTTC. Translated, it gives CAIKTGPTYEQYF.

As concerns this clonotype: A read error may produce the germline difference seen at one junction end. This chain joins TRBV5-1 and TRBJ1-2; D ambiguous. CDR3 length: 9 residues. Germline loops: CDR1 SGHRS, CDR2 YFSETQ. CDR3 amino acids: CASSSPDTF. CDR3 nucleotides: TGCGCCAGCAGCTCACCCGACACCTTT.

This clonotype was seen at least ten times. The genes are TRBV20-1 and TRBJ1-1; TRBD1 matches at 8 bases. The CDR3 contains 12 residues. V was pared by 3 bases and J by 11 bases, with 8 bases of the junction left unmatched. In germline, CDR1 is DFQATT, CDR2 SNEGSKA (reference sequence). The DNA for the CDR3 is TGCAGTGCTAGCCTTGGACAGGGATTGGCTTTCTTT. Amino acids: CSASLGQGLAFF.

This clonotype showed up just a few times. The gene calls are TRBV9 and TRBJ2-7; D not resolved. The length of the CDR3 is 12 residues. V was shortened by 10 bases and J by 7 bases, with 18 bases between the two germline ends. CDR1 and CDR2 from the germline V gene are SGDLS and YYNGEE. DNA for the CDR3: TGTGCCTCTCGCCGTACCTCCAGGGAGCAGTACTTC. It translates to CASRRTSREQYF.

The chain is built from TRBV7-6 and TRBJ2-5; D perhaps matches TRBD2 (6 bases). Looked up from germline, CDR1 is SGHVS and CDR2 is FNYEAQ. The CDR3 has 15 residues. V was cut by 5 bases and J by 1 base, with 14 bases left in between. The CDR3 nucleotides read TGTGCCAGCAGCCGAACGACTAGTATCCAAGAGACCCAGTACTTC. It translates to CASSRTTSIQETQYF.

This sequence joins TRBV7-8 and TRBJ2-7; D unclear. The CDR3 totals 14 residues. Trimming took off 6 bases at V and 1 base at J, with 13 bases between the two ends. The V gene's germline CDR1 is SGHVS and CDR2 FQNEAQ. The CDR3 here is CASSYLGMSYEQYF. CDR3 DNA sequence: TGTGCCAGCAGTTACTTGGGGATGTCCTACGAGCAGTACTTC.

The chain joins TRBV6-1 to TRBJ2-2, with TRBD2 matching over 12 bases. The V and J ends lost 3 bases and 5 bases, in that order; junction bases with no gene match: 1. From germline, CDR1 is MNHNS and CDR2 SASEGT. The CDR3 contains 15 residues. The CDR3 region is CASSDLAGGTGELFF. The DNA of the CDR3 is TGTGCCAGCAGTGACCTAGCGGGAGGGACCGGGGAGCTGTTTTTT.

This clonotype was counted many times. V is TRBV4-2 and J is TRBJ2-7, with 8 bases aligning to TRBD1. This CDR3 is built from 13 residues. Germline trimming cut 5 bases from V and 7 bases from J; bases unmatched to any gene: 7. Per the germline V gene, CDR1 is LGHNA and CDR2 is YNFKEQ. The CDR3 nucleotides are TGTGCCAGCAGCTTCCCAGGGGACAGGGAGCAGTACTTC. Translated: CASSFPGDREQYF.

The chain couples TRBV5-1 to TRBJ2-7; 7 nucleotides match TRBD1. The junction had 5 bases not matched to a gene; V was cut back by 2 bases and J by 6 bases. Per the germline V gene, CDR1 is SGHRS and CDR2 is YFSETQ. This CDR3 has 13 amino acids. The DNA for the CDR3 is TGCGCCAGCAGCTTCTCGACAGGGCCCGAGCAGTACTTC. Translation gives CASSFSTGPEQYF.

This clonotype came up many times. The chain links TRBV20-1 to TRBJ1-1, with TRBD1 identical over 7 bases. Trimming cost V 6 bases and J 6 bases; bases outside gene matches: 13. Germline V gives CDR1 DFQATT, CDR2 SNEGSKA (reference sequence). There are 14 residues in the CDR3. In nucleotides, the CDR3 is TGCAGTGCCCCCCCGCACAGGGGTATCTCTGAAGCTTTCTTT. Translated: CSAPPHRGISEAFF.

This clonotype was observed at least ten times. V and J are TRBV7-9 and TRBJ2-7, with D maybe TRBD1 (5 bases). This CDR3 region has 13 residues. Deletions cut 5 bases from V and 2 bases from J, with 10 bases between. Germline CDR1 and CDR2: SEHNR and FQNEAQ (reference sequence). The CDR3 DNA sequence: TGTGCCAGCAGCCAACAGGTCCCCTACGAGCAGTACTTC. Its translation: CASSQQVPYEQYF.

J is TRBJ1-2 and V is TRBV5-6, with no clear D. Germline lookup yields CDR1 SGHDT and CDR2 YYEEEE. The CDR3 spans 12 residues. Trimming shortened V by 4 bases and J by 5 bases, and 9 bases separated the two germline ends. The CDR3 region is CASSKTDYGYTF. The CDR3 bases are TGTGCCAGCAGCAAAACAGATTATGGCTACACCTTC.

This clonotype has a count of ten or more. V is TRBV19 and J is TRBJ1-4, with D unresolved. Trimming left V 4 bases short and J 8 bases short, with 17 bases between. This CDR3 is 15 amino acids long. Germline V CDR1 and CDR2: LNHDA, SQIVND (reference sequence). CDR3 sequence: CASSTGSGLGEKLFF. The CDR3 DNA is TGTGCCAGTAGTACCGGATCGGGGTTGGGAGAAAAACTGTTTTTT.

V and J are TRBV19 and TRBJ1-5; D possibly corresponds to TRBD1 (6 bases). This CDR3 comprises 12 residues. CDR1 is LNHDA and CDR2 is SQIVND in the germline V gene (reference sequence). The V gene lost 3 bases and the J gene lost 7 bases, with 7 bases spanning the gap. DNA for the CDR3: TGTGCCAGTAGTATGACAGGACAGCCCCAGCATTTT. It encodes CASSMTGQPQHF. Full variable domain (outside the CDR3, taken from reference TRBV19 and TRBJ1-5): DGGITQSPKYLFRKEGQNVTLSCEQNLNHDAMYWYRQDPGQGLRLIYYSQIVNDFQKGDIAEGYSVSREKKESFPLTVTSAQKNPTAFYLCASSMTGQPQHFGDGTRLSIL.

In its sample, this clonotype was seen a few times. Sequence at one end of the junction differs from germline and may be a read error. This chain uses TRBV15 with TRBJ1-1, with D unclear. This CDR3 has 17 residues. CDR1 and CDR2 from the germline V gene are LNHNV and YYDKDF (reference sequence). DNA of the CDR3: TGTGCCACCAGCAGAGAGGTGGCCAGCGGTCTGAACAGTGAAGCTTTCTTT. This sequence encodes CATSREVASGLNSEAFF. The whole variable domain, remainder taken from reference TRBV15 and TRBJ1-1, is DAMVIQNPRYQVTQFGKPVTLSCSQTLNHNVMYWYQQKSSQAPKLLFHYYDKDFNNEADTPDNFQSRRPNTSFCFLDIRSPGLGDTAMYLCATSREVASGLNSEAFFGQGTRLTVV.

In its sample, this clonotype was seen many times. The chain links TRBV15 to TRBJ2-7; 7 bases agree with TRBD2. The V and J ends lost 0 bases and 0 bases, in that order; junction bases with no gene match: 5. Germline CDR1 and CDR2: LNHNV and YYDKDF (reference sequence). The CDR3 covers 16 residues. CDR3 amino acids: CATSRDGRDFSYEQYF. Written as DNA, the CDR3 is TGTGCCACCAGCAGAGATGGGAGGGACTTCTCCTACGAGCAGTACTTC. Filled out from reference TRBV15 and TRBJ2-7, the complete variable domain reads DAMVIQNPRYQVTQFGKPVTLSCSQTLNHNVMYWYQQKSSQAPKLLFHYYDKDFNNEADTPDNFQSRRPNTSFCFLDIRSPGLGDTAMYLCATSRDGRDFSYEQYFGPGTRLTVT.

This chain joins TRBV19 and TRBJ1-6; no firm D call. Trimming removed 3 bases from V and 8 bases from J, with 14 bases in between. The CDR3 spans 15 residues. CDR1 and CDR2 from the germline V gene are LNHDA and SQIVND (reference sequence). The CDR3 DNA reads TGTGCCAGTAGTATTGCGCCGAGGACGGATTCACCCCTCCACTTT. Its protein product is CASSIAPRTDSPLHF.

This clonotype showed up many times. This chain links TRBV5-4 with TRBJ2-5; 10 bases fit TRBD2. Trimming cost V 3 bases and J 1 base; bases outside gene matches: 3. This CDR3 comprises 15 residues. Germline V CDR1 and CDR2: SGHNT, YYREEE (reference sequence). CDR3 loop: CASSSGTSVQETQYF. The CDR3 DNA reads TGTGCCAGCAGCTCCGGGACTAGCGTCCAAGAGACCCAGTACTTC.

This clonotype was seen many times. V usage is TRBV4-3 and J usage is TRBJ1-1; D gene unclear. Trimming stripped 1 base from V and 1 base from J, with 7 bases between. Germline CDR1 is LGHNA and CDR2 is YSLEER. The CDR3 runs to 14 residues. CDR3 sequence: CASSQVRPNTEAFF. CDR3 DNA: TGCGCCAGCAGCCAAGTTCGGCCGAACACTGAAGCTTTCTTT.

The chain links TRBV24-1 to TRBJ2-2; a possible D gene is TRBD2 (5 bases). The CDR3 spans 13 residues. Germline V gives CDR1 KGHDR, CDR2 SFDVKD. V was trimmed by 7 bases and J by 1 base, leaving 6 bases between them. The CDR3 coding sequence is TGTGCCACCAGACGGGAGAACACCGGGGAGCTGTTTTTT. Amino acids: CATRRENTGELFF.

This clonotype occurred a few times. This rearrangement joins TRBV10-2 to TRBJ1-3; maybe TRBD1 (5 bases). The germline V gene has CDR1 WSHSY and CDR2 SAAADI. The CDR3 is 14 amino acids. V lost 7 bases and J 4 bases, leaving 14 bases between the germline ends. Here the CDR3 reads CASKGSGEGNTIYF. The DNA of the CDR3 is TGCGCCAGCAAAGGGTCGGGGGAAGGAAACACCATATATTTT.

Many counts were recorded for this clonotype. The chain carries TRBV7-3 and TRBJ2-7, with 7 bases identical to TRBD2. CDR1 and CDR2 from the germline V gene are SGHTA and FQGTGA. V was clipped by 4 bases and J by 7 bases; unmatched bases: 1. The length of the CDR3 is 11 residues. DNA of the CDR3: TGTGCCAGCAGCTCCGGGGGGGAGCAGTACTTC. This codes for CASSSGGEQYF.

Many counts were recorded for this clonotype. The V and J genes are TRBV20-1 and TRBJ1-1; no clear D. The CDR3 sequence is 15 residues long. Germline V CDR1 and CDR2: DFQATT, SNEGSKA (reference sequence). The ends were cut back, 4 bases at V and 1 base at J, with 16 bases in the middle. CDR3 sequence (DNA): TGCAGTGCTATAGGAGGTACTAATCCGAACACTGAAGCTTTCTTT. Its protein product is CSAIGGTNPNTEAFF.

The CDR3 DNA reads TGCAGTGCTAAGAGGGGGCGAACTAGCGGGAGTCTCCCCACTGAAGCTTTCTTT. Translating it yields CSAKRGRTSGSLPTEAFF. The rearrangement joins TRBV20-1 to TRBJ1-1, with 7 nucleotides matching TRBD1. This CDR3 spans 18 amino acids. Germline CDR1 is DFQATT and CDR2 is SNEGSKA (reference sequence). The J segment lost 4 bases and the V segment lost 4 bases, leaving 21 bases of the junction unmatched.